This T cell receptor beta chain was sequenced for a study of CD8 T cells in Susac syndrome. General observations from the study: The study's TCR sequencing and HLA analysis covered a relatively small number of individuals, and the study acknowledged this.

As regards this clonotype: Its antigen is still unknown.

CDR3 length: 17 amino acids. The germline V gene encodes CDR1 SEHNR and CDR2 FQNEAQ (reference sequence). V lost 3 bases, J lost 4 bases, and 18 bases lay in between. RNA, at about 0.45 to 1 ug, was reverse transcribed with random hexamers. TCRdb passed the immunoSEQ multiplex PCR reads through MiXCR, listing each CDR3 protein once. This sample has approximately 200,000 distinct CDR3 sequences, with roughly 90% found just once. The origin of this receptor is a human donor with multiple sclerosis. This rearrangement joins TRBV7-9 to TRBJ2-2; D might be TRBD1 (5 bases). Sequenced sample: CD8+ T cells from PBMCs. The CDR3 is CASSFPFRGSSTGELFF. The CDR3 DNA sequence: TGTGCCAGCAGCTTCCCGTTTAGGGGCAGTTCCACCGGGGAGCTGTTTTTT.